This passage covers 16 T cell receptor beta chains from one sample sequenced in a study of T cells after yellow fever vaccination. TCRdb passed the 5' RACE reads through MiXCR, listing each CDR3 protein once. Found here are 500,000 to 650,000 distinct CDR3 sequences, 9% to 15% of them singletons; the top ten hold about 15%. The sample in question was PBMCs, obtained on the day of the yellow fever booster vaccination. The receptors were sampled from a man aged 25 to 40 who received the YFV17D yellow fever vaccine.

This clonotype occurred a few times. V is TRBV14 and J is TRBJ1-4, with D possibly matching TRBD1 (6 bases). Germline CDR1 is SGHDN and CDR2 is FVKESK. Trimming took 0 bases from V and 8 from J, leaving 13 bases between them. This CDR3 is built from 15 residues. This chain's CDR3 is CASSQDRGVLEKLFF. DNA of the CDR3: TGTGCCAGCAGCCAAGACAGGGGCGTCTTGGAAAAACTGTTTTTT.

The V gene is TRBV12-3 or TRBV12-4, the J gene TRBJ2-1; D is unclear. V lost 2 bases, J lost 6 bases, and 8 bases lay in between. This CDR3 region has 13 residues. This CDR3 reads CASSLTFFNEQFF. The CDR3 bases are TGTGCCAGCAGTTTAACCTTTTTCAATGAGCAGTTCTTC.

This chain uses TRBV20-1 with TRBJ2-5; the D call may be TRBD1 or TRBD2 (5 bases each). The CDR3 loop spans 12 amino acids. Germline lookup yields CDR1 DFQATT and CDR2 SNEGSKA (reference sequence). The germline V and J ends were trimmed by 7 bases and 2 bases, with 11 bases remaining between them. CDR3 sequence reads: CSGGWQQETQYF. CDR3 coding DNA: TGCAGTGGGGGGTGGCAACAAGAGACCCAGTACTTC.

This clonotype was observed a few times. This chain connects TRBV12-3 or TRBV12-4 to TRBJ2-7; 11 bases are a match to TRBD2. Unmatched junction bases numbered 8, after V lost 7 bases and J lost 6 bases. The CDR3 contains 14 residues. The CDR3 spells CASIETSGNSEQYF. DNA of the CDR3: TGTGCCAGCATCGAGACTAGCGGGAATTCCGAGCAGTACTTC.

The genes are TRBV20-1 and TRBJ1-1; D gene uncertain. Trimming took off 6 bases at V and 3 bases at J, with 17 bases between the two ends. Germline CDR1 DFQATT, CDR2 SNEGSKA (reference sequence). The CDR3 has 14 amino acids. The CDR3 reads CSARPGGSHTEAFF. CDR3 DNA sequence: TGCAGTGCGAGGCCGGGAGGAAGTCACACTGAAGCTTTCTTT.

The chain carries TRBV10-3 and TRBJ2-5, with 11 bases fitting TRBD2. V was pared by 6 bases and J by 0 bases, with 6 bases of the junction left unmatched. This CDR3 is 16 amino acids long. The germline CDR1 and CDR2 sequences are ENHRY and SYGVKD. This CDR3 is CAISPALAGDQETQYF. For the CDR3, the DNA is TGTGCCATCAGCCCTGCACTAGCGGGGGACCAAGAGACCCAGTACTTC.

The chain has TRBV12-3 or TRBV12-4 and TRBJ2-3, with D unclear. The V and J ends lost 5 bases and 3 bases respectively, with 12 bases between them. The CDR3 consists of 14 residues. The CDR3 DNA follows: TGTGCCAGCAGTCAAAGGACCCCGACAGATACGCAGTATTTT. Protein sequence: CASSQRTPTDTQYF.

The J gene is TRBJ1-2, the V gene TRBV25-1, with unresolved D. Germline lookup yields CDR1 MGHDK and CDR2 SYGVNS. The length of the CDR3 is 14 residues. V was trimmed by 1 base and J by 7 bases, leaving 13 bases between them. This CDR3 reads CASSELQWSGGYTF. As DNA, the CDR3 is TGTGCCAGCAGTGAATTGCAGTGGTCCGGTGGCTACACCTTC.

The chain recombines TRBV5-1 with TRBJ2-1; D possibly corresponds to TRBD1 (8 bases). Germline V CDR1 and CDR2: SGHRS, YFSETQ. The V gene lost 0 bases and the J gene lost 7 bases, with 14 bases spanning the gap. The CDR3 has 15 residues. The CDR3, as DNA: TGCGCCAGCAGCTTGGTCGACAGGGGAGGGAATGAGCAGTTCTTC. This encodes CASSLVDRGGNEQFF.

The J gene is TRBJ1-1, the V gene TRBV30; D not certain. V lost 1 base to trimming and J lost 7 bases, with 16 bases between them. Germline CDR1 GTSNPN, CDR2 SVGIG (reference sequence). There are 14 residues in the CDR3. The CDR3 sequence: CAWSARLEGNEAFF. DNA for the CDR3: TGTGCCTGGAGTGCCCGTCTGGAAGGGAATGAAGCTTTCTTT.

The CDR3 spells CASTLTNLPSYEQYF. CDR3 coding DNA: TGTGCCAGCACCCTAACTAACCTACCCTCCTACGAGCAGTACTTC. The chain links TRBV6-2 or TRBV6-3 to TRBJ2-7, with unresolved D. Looked up from germline, CDR1 is MNHEY and CDR2 is SVGEGT. The CDR3 spans 15 residues. Trimming pared 7 bases from V and 0 bases from J, leaving 16 bases between.

This chain joins TRBV5-1 and TRBJ2-1; 10 positions match TRBD2. Germline V gene data show CDR1 as SGHRS and CDR2 as YFSETQ. This CDR3 contains 18 residues. With V trimmed by 3 bases and J by 3 bases, 12 bases remained unmatched. In DNA form, the CDR3 reads TGCGCCAGCAGCTATACAGGGTTAGCGGGAGGACTCTACAATGAGCAGTTCTTC. Protein product: CASSYTGLAGGLYNEQFF.

This clonotype was detected many times. The rearrangement joins TRBV7-6 to TRBJ2-1; 10 bases agree with TRBD1. CDR3 length: 15 residues. Germline CDR1 is SGHVS and CDR2 is FNYEAQ. V lost 4 bases and J lost 2; bases outside the gene matches: 2. The CDR3 protein is CASSSGQGAYNEQFF. The CDR3 DNA sequence: TGTGCCAGCAGCTCAGGACAGGGGGCCTACAATGAGCAGTTCTTC.

This clonotype was detected only a few times. CDR3 in DNA: TGTGCCAGCAGCCCGCTTAACGGACAGGGCTTGGAGACCCAGTACTTC. As protein: CASSPLNGQGLETQYF. The chain is built from TRBV7-8 and TRBJ2-5; 8 bases fit TRBD1. CDR3 length equals 16 residues. Germline V gene data show CDR1 as SGHVS and CDR2 as FQNEAQ. Trimming cost V 5 bases and J 5 bases; bases outside gene matches: 13.

The V gene is TRBV4-3, the J gene TRBJ1-5, with D perhaps matching TRBD1 (5 bases). V gave up 0 bases and J gave up 0 bases, with 9 bases separating them. CDR1 is LGHNA, CDR2 YSLEER, per germline. The CDR3 is made up of 16 amino acids. This CDR3 is CASSQDWTLSNQPQHF. The DNA of the CDR3 is TGCGCCAGCAGCCAAGATTGGACACTTAGCAATCAGCCCCAGCATTTT.

The chain links TRBV10-2 to TRBJ1-3; D is possibly TRBD1 (5 bases). Germline V CDR1 and CDR2: WSHSY, SAAADI. The length of the CDR3 is 16 residues. V dropped 3 bases and J dropped 1 base, with 13 bases sitting between them. The CDR3 DNA sequence: TGCGCCAGCAGTGACACCGGTGGGGGGTCTGGAAACACCATATATTTT. It specifies CASSDTGGGSGNTIYF.